Each of the 12 T cell receptor beta chains below was sequenced from the same sample in a study of T cell changes during pregnancy in multiple sclerosis. TCRdb keeps only in-frame clones here, not all; method: immunoSEQ multiplex PCR. The repertoire has around 56,000 clones, approximately 90% of them found once; the top ten carry less than 2.5%. The specimen comprised peripheral blood, sampled in the first trimester of pregnancy. These TCRs come from a female donor in good health, enrolled as a control in a pregnancy study.

The chain links TRBV5-1 to TRBJ2-3; weak D call: TRBD1 (6 bases). The CDR3 has 15 amino acids. V lost 9 bases to trimming and J lost 6 bases, with 23 bases between them. The germline V gene has CDR1 SGHRS and CDR2 YFSETQ. CDR3 DNA sequence: TGCGCCACCCGAAGTCCGGGACATGGCGCGGATACGCAGTATTTT. Translating it yields CATRSPGHGADTQYF.

CDR3 sequence: CASSLLTGGLSSYEQYF. The CDR3 bases are TGTGCCAGCAGTCTACTGACAGGGGGCCTGTCCTCCTACGAGCAGTACTTC. The chain carries TRBV25-1 and TRBJ2-7, with 10 bases that match TRBD1. The CDR3 is made up of 17 amino acids. Germline lookup yields CDR1 MGHDK and CDR2 SYGVNS. The trim removed 5 bases at V and 0 bases at J, leaving 10 bases unmatched.

This clone was found once. This sample includes further DNA sequences coding for the same CDR3. The chain joins TRBV5-1 to TRBJ2-3; 14 bases agree with TRBD2. CDR1 SGHRS and CDR2 YFSETQ come from the germline V gene. After removal of 4 bases from V and 6 bases from J, the junction contained 7 bases not matched to a gene. This CDR3 is built from 16 residues. In DNA, the CDR3 is TGCGCCAGCAGCCCGGGACTAGCGGGGGCGGGGGATACGCAGTATTTT. Protein product: CASSPGLAGAGDTQYF.

This clone was observed a few times. The chain has TRBV4-1 and TRBJ1-1; D may be TRBD1 (5 bases). The germline V and J ends were trimmed by 4 bases and 8 bases, with 17 bases remaining between them. Per the germline V gene, CDR1 is MGHRA and CDR2 is YSYEKL. This CDR3 contains 14 residues. CDR3 sequence: CASSPGDSTKEAFF. CDR3 DNA: TGCGCCAGCAGCCCCGGGGACTCTACTAAGGAAGCTTTCTTT.

The gene calls are TRBV18 and TRBJ2-2; TRBD2 aligns across 7 bases. V lost 1 base, J lost 3 bases, and 8 bases stayed unmatched. This CDR3 has 17 amino acids. Germline V lookup: CDR1 KGHSH, CDR2 LQKENI. The CDR3 DNA is TGTGCCAGCTCACCACGAGAAGCGGGACCCGACACCGGGGAGCTGTTTTTT. It specifies CASSPREAGPDTGELFF.

The V call is TRBV28, the J call TRBJ1-5; D may be TRBD1 (6 bases). Trimming took 6 bases from V and 3 from J, leaving 15 bases between them. The germline V gene has CDR1 MDHEN and CDR2 SYDVKM. The CDR3 runs 15 residues. CDR3 sequence reads: CASSSFTGNNQPQHF. CDR3 coding DNA: TGTGCCAGCAGCAGTTTCACAGGGAACAATCAGCCCCAGCATTTT.

The rearrangement uses TRBV11-2 and TRBJ2-7, with no clear D. V was pared by 1 base and J by 3 bases, with 13 bases between. This CDR3 region has 15 residues. Germline lookup yields CDR1 SGHAT and CDR2 FQNNGV. CDR3 residues: CASSLGPVESYEQYF. CDR3 in DNA: TGTGCCAGCAGCTTAGGTCCGGTAGAGAGCTACGAGCAGTACTTC.

V and J are TRBV7-9 and TRBJ2-5; D is ambiguous. Germline CDR1 reads SEHNR; CDR2 reads FQNEAQ (reference sequence). Trimming took 1 base from V and 5 from J, leaving 14 bases between them. The CDR3 spans 15 residues. The chain's CDR3 is CASSLGPQLEETQYF. CDR3 coding DNA: TGTGCCAGCAGCTTAGGCCCACAGCTCGAGGAGACCCAGTACTTC.

The chain has TRBV27 and TRBJ2-5; 13 bases fit TRBD2. Trimming took 4 bases from V and 6 from J; bases not matched to a gene: 11. This CDR3 has 17 amino acids. From germline, CDR1 is MNHEY and CDR2 SMNVEV (reference sequence). The CDR3 here is CASSSTSGGDTRKTQYF. The DNA of the CDR3 is TGTGCCAGCAGTTCAACTAGCGGGGGGGACACAAGGAAGACCCAGTACTTC.

The gene calls are TRBV14 and TRBJ1-1, with D possibly TRBD1 on 6 matching bases. Germline values: CDR1 SGHDN, CDR2 FVKESK. V was shortened by 5 bases and J by 1 base, with 17 bases between the two germline ends. CDR3 length: 16 residues. The CDR3 DNA reads TGTGCCAGCAGCTTACCTGGACAGTTTTGGAACACTGAAGCTTTCTTT. This translates into CASSLPGQFWNTEAFF. Based on the CDR3 plus reference TRBV14 and TRBJ1-1, the full variable domain is EAGVTQFPSHSVIEKGQTVTLRCDPISGHDNLYWYRRVMGKEIKFLLHFVKESKQDESGMPNNRFLAERTGGTYSTLKVQPAELEDSGVYFCASSLPGQFWNTEAFFGQGTRLTVV.

V usage is TRBV5-1 and J usage is TRBJ1-3; D possibly corresponds to TRBD1 (5 bases). The CDR3 covers 15 residues. The ends were cut back, 5 bases at V and 0 bases at J, with 12 bases in the middle. Germline assignment: CDR1 SGHRS and CDR2 YFSETQ. The CDR3 DNA sequence: TGCGCCAGCAGGTTGACAGCAAACTCTGGAAACACCATATATTTT. This encodes CASRLTANSGNTIYF.

This clone appeared a single time. V gene TRBV7-9 combines with J gene TRBJ1-2; 11 bases agree with TRBD1. V trimming: 3 bases; J trimming: 6 bases; junction bases outside the gene matches: 6. The germline CDR1 and CDR2 sequences are SEHNR and FQNEAQ (reference sequence). This CDR3 is 15 amino acids long. CDR3 coding DNA: TGTGCCAGCAGCTTGGGGGACAGGGGGTTCGATGGCTACACCTTC. It encodes CASSLGDRGFDGYTF.